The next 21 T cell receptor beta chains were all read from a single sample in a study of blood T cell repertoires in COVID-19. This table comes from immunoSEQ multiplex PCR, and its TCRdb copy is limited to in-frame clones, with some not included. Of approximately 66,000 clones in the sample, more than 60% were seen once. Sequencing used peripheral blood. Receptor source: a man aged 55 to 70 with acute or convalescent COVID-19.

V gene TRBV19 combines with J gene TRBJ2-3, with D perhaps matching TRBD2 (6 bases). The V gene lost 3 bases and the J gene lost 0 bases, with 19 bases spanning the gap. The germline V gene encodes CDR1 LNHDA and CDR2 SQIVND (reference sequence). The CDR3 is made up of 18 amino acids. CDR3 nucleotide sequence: TGTGCCAGTAGTATCACTCCGAGGGGCGGGGCTAGCACAGATACGCAGTATTTT. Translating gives CASSITPRGGASTDTQYF.

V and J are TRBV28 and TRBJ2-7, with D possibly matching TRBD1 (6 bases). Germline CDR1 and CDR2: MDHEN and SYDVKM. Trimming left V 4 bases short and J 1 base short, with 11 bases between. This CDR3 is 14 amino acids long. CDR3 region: CASSSPGESYEQYF. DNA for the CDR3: TGTGCCAGCAGTTCCCCAGGGGAGTCCTACGAGCAGTACTTC.

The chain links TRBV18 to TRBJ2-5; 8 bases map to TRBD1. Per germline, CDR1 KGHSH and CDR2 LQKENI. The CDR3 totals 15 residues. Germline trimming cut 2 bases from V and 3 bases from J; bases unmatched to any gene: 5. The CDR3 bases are TGTGCCAGCTCACCAGAACAGGGGGGTGAAGAGACCCAGTACTTC. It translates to CASSPEQGGEETQYF. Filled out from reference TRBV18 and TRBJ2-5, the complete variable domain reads NAGVMQNPRHLVRRRGQEARLRCSPMKGHSHVYWYRQLPEEGLKFMVYLQKENIIDESGMPKERFSAEFPKEGPSILRIQQVVRGDSAAYFCASSPEQGGEETQYFGPGTRLLVL.

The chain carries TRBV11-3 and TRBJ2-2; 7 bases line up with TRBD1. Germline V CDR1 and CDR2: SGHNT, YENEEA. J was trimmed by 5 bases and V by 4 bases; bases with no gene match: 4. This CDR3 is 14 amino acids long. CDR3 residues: CASSSQGDTGELFF. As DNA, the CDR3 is TGTGCCAGCAGCTCCCAGGGGGATACCGGGGAGCTGTTTTTT. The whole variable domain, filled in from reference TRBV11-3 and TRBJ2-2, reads EAGVVQSPRYKIIEKKQPVAFWCNPISGHNTLYWYLQNLGQGPELLIRYENEEAVDDSQLPKDRFSAERLKGVDSTLKIQPAELGDSAVYLCASSSQGDTGELFFGEGSRLTVL.

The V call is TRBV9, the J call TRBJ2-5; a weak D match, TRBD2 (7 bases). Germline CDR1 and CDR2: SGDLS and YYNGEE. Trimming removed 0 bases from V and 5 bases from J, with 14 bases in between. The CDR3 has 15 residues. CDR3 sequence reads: CASSVEGEGGETQYF. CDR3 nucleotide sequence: TGTGCCAGCAGCGTAGAGGGGGAGGGAGGGGAGACCCAGTACTTC.

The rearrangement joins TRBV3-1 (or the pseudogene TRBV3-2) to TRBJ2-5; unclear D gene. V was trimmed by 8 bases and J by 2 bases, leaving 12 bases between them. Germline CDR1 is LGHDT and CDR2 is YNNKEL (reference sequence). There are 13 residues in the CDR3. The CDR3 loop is CASGPFSQETQYF. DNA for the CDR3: TGTGCCAGCGGCCCCTTTTCGCAAGAGACCCAGTACTTC.

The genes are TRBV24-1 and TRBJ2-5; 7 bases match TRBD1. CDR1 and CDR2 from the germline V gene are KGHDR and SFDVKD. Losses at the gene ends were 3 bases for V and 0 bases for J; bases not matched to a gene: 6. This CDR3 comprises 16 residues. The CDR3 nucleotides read TGTGCCACCAGTGATCCGGGACAGCAGTACCAAGAGACCCAGTACTTC. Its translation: CATSDPGQQYQETQYF.

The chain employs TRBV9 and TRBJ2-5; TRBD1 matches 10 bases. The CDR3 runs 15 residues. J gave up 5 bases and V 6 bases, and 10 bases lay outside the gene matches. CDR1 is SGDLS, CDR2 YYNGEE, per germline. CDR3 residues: CASTRSGTGAETQYF. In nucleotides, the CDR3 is TGTGCCAGCACCCGATCCGGGACAGGGGCCGAGACCCAGTACTTC.

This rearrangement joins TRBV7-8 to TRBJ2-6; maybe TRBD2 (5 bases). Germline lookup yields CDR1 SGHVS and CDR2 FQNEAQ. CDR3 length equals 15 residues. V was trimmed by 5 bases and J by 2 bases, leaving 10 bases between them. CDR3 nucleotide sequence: TGTGCCAGCAGCACCGGGAAGGCTGGGGCCAACGTCCTGACTTTC. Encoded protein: CASSTGKAGANVLTF. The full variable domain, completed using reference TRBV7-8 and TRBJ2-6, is GAGVSQSPRYKVAKRGQDVALRCDPISGHVSLFWYQQALGQGPEFLTYFQNEAQLDKSGLPSDRFFAERPEGSVSTLKIQRTQQEDSAVYLCASSTGKAGANVLTFGAGSRLTVL.

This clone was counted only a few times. The CDR3 DNA is TGTGCCAGCAGACAGACAGGGGGCGATGGCTACACCTTC. As protein: CASRQTGGDGYTF. The chain combines TRBV6-5 with TRBJ1-2, with TRBD1 matching 10 bases. The CDR3 has 13 amino acids. From germline, CDR1 is MNHEY and CDR2 SVGAGI. Trimming at V came to 6 bases and at J to 6 bases, leaving 4 bases not matched to a gene.

CDR3 protein: CASSPDSPYEQYF. The CDR3 DNA is TGTGCCAGCTCACCCGACAGTCCCTACGAGCAGTACTTC. The rearrangement links TRBV18 to TRBJ2-7, with a tentative D call TRBD1 (5 bases). Germline values: CDR1 KGHSH, CDR2 LQKENI. Deletions cut 3 bases from V and 2 bases from J, with 8 bases between. This CDR3 has 13 residues.

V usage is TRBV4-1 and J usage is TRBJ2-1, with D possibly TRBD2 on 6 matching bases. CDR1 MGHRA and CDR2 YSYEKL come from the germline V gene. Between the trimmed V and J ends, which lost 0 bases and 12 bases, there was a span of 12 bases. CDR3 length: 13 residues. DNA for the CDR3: TGCGCCAGCAGCCAAGATCTCATGGGGGGGCAGTTCTTC. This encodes CASSQDLMGGQFF.

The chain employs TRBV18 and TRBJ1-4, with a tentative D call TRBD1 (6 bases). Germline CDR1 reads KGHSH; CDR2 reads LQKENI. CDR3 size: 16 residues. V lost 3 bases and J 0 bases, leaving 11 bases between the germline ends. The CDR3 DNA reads TGTGCCAGCTCACCTCAACAGGGAGCAACTAATGAAAAACTGTTTTTT. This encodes CASSPQQGATNEKLFF.

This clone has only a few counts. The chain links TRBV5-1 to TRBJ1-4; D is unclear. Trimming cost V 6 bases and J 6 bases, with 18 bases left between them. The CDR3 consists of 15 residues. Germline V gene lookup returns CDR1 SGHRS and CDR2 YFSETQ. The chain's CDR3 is CASTSGHGGDEKLFF. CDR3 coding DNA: TGCGCCAGCACGTCAGGCCATGGAGGTGATGAAAAACTGTTTTTT.

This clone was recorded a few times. CDR3 nucleotide sequence: TGTGCCAGCAGATTGGGACAGACCTATGGCTACACCTTC. Translating gives CASRLGQTYGYTF. The chain has TRBV12-3 or TRBV12-4 and TRBJ1-2; 7 bases map to TRBD1. This CDR3 contains 13 residues. V dropped 6 bases and J dropped 4; count of bases not matched to a gene: 5.

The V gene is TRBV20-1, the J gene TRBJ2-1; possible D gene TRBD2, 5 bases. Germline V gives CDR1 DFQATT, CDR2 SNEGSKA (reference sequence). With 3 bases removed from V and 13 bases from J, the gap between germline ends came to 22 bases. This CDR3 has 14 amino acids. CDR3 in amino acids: CSASLLAQRNDQFF. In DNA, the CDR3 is TGCAGTGCTAGTCTCCTAGCACAACGGAACGACCAGTTCTTC.

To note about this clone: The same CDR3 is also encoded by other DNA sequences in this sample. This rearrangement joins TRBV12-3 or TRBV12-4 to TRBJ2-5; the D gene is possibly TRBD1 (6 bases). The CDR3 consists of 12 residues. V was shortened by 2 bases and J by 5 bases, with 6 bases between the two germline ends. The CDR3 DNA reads TGTGCCAGCAGTTTACAGGGGGAGACCCAGTACTTC. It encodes CASSLQGETQYF.

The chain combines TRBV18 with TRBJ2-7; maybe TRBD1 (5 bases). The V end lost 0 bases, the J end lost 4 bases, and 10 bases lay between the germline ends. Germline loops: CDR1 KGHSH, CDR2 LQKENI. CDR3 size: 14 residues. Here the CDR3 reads CASSPPDTPYEQYF. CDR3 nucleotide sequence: TGTGCCAGCTCACCACCGGACACTCCTTACGAGCAGTACTTC.

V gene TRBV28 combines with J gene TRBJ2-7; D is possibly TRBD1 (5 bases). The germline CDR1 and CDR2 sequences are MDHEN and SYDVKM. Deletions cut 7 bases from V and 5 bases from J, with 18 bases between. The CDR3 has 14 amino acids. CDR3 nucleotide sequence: TGTGCCAGCAAAGGGTTTCGACAGTCCGACGAGCAGTACTTC. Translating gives CASKGFRQSDEQYF.

DNA of the CDR3: TGTGCCACCTCGAGTACTAGAGGACTAGGCGAGCAGTACTTC. As protein: CATSSTRGLGEQYF. V usage is TRBV28 and J usage is TRBJ2-7; 7 positions match TRBD2. In germline, CDR1 is MDHEN, CDR2 SYDVKM. This CDR3 has 14 residues. The V and J ends lost 10 bases and 6 bases, in that order; junction bases with no gene match: 15.

The CDR3 here is CASGTGYVGNTIYF. The CDR3 DNA sequence: TGTGCTAGTGGGACAGGTTACGTCGGAAACACCATATATTTT. V is TRBV12-5 and J is TRBJ1-3, with D perhaps matching TRBD1 (6 bases). Trimming shortened V by 6 bases and J by 4 bases, and 13 bases separated the two germline ends. The CDR3 length is 14 residues. Germline CDR1 is LGHNT and CDR2 is FRNRAP. Supplemented by reference TRBV12-5 and TRBJ1-3, the full variable domain reads DARVTQTPRHKVTEMGQEVTMRCQPILGHNTVFWYRQTMMQGLELLAYFRNRAPLDDSGMPKDRFSAEMPDATLATLKIQPSEPRDSAVYFCASGTGYVGNTIYFGEGSWLTVV.